This TCR beta chain was sequenced for a study of siplizumab effects on memory and regulatory T cells. Between the trimmed V and J ends, which lost 5 bases and 7 bases, there was a span of 15 bases. The CDR3 sequence is 14 residues long. Germline V gene lookup returns CDR1 MNHEY and CDR2 SVGAGI. The table came from immunoSEQ multiplex PCR; TCRdb's copy has only in-frame clones and leaves some out. The table has roughly 120,000 clones, roughly 94% seen once. V and J are TRBV6-5 and TRBJ1-5; tentatively, D is TRBD1 (5 bases). Sequences were obtained from non-Treg CD4+ T cells sorted from blood. The sequence derives from a human donor in good health. This chain's CDR3 is CASSRGEGYQPQHF. The CDR3 bases are TGTGCCAGCAGTCGAGGGGAGGGGTACCAGCCCCAGCATTTT.